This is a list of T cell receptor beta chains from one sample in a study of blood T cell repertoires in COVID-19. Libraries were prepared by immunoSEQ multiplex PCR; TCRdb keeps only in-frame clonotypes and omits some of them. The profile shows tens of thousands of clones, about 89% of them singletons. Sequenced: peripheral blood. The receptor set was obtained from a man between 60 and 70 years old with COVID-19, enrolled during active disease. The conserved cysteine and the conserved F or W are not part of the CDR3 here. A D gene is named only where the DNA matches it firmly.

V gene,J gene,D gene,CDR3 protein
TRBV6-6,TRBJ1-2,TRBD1,ASSFETGGYGYT
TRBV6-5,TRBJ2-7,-,ASTEMGGSSYEQY
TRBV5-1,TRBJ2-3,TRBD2,ASSLVLAGSLSPQY
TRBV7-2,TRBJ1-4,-,ASSLLGRGNDEKLF
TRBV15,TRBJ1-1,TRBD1,ATSSDGTVRNTEAF
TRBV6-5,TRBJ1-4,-,ASSLEGPNEKLF
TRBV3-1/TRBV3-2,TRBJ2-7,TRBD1,ASSQETGGPHEQY
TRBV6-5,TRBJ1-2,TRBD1,ASSSTGNYGYT
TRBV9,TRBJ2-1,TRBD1,ASSVGGTGNNEQF
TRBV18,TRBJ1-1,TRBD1,ASLGQGVDAEAF
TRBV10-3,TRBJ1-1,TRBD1,AISRDRVAEAF
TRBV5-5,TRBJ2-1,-,ASSLPSFNEQF
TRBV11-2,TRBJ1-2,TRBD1,ASSPFDRAGGYT
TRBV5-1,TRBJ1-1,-,ASRRGDTEAF
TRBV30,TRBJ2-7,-,AWRTGGWVYEQY
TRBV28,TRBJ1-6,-,ASSLLGRDNSPLH
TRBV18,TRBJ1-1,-,ASSPLRITEAF
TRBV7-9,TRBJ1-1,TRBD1,ASSLRDSQNTEAF
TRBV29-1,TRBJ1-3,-,SVEDQISGNTIY
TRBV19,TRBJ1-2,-,ASSIGQKHGYT
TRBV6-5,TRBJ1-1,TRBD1,ASSRTGDMNTEAF
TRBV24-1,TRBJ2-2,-,ATSDPLTFPGNTGELF
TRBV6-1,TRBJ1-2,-,ASSEFREDYGYT
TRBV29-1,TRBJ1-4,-,SVPGAGDEKLF
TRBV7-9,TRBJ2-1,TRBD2,ASSPRGSGSHEQF
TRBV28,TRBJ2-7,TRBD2,ASSSPAGGPDEQY
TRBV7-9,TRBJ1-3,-,ASSLGGGNTIY
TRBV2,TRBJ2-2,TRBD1,ASNTGTENTGELF
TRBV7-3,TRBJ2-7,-,ASRGLADSWDEQY
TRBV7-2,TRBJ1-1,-,ASNRPAGEGTEAF
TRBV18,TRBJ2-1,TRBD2,ASSLAGGSNNEQF
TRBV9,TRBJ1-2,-,ASSVGSGGYT
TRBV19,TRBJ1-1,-,ASKGRVGLNTEAF